This TCR beta chain was obtained from a study of shared clonotypes between healthy human individuals. Study-wide points: Naive subsets typically showed greater estimated richness than memory subsets.

Concerning this clone: What it recognizes is unknown. The sample has other DNA sequences that encode this CDR3 too.

V lost 3 bases and J 3 bases, leaving 7 bases between the germline ends. CDR1 and CDR2 (germline): LNHDA, SQIVND (reference sequence). CDR3 size: 13 residues. Once extracted for a subset, genomic DNA was divided evenly among several immunoSEQ plates. Sequencing was performed with immunoSEQ multiplex PCR; in TCRdb, only in-frame clones are kept and a portion is missing. This sample carries fewer than 1.6 million clones, around 98.5% of them seen once, and the ten largest clones take 0.36%. The specimen sequenced was naive CD4+ T cells sorted from blood. Subset of the sample: CD45RA+ positively selected. This chain uses TRBV19 with TRBJ2-3; D remains ambiguous. This receptor was obtained from a man between 25 and 39 years old in good health. CDR3 nucleotide sequence: TGTGCCAGTAGTATCGGTCCGACAGATACGCAGTATTTT. Translation gives CASSIGPTDTQYF.